This T cell receptor beta chain was captured by sequencing in a study of OX40 agonist ivuxolimab in advanced cancers. Study overall: Patients assigned to dose escalation were diagnosed with hepatocellular carcinoma, melanoma, renal cell or head and neck cancer.

Enrollment shut out patients with autoimmune disease history or systemic immunosuppression. Notes on this clone: Antigen unknown.

General study points: Not determined was the antigen specificity of the expanded peripheral T cells.

The V gene's germline CDR1 is SGHAT and CDR2 FQNNGV. V was trimmed by 6 bases and J by 2 bases, leaving 4 bases between them. The CDR3 contains 11 residues. TCRdb keeps only in-frame clones here, not all; method: immunoSEQ multiplex PCR. The table records about 86,000 clones, roughly 87% of them present only once. This chain links TRBV11-2 with TRBJ1-1; D unresolved. The sequence came from an adult with an advanced solid tumor such as melanoma, head and neck, liver or kidney cancer. The specimen was CD4+ or CD8+ T cells sorted from blood, collected in a trial of the OX40 agonist ivuxolimab. The chain's CDR3 is CASRVNTEAFF. CDR3 DNA: TGTGCCAGCAGGGTTAACACTGAAGCTTTCTTT.